The 3 T cell receptor beta chains below were found in one sample sequenced in a study of preoperative IRX-2 immunotherapy in early breast cancer. Treatment specified: preoperative locoregional IRX-2 cytokine immunotherapy. Generated by immunoSEQ multiplex PCR, the TCRdb table keeps only in-frame clones and is missing some. The sample yields approximately 98,000 clones, about nine tenths seen once. The material sequenced was tumor tissue, taken after IRX-2 immunotherapy. The receptor source for this set is a human donor with breast cancer.

Written as DNA, the CDR3 is TGCGCCAGCAGCTTGGCCCTATTACAGAACACTGAAGCTTTCTTT. It is translated as CASSLALLQNTEAFF. This chain uses TRBV5-1 with TRBJ1-1; D unresolved. The V and J ends lost 0 bases and 1 base respectively, with 10 bases between them. This CDR3 contains 15 residues. Per the germline V gene, CDR1 is SGHRS and CDR2 is YFSETQ.

The CDR3 DNA follows: TGCGCCAGCAGCCAAGGATACTCCCGGAGCACAGATACGCAGTATTTT. Protein: CASSQGYSRSTDTQYF. The V gene is TRBV1, the J gene TRBJ2-3; TRBD2 is the table's D call, not checked against the DNA. TRBV1 is a pseudogene segment. This CDR3 comprises 16 residues.

The chain employs TRBV15 and TRBJ2-7; tentatively, D is TRBD2 (5 bases). V lost 0 bases to trimming and J lost 2 bases, with 11 bases between them. The V gene's germline CDR1 is LNHNV and CDR2 YYDKDF (reference sequence). The CDR3 spans 15 residues. CDR3 amino acids: CATSRDSRGAYEQYF. CDR3 in DNA: TGTGCCACCAGCAGAGATTCCCGGGGAGCCTACGAGCAGTACTTC.